This T cell receptor beta chain was documented in a study of CD8+CD57+ T cells in acquired aplastic anemia. This CDR3 has 17 residues. The ends lost 2 bases at V and 4 bases at J; junction bases unmatched: 11. Looked up from germline, CDR1 is SGHTA and CDR2 is FQGNSA. This clonotype has at least ten counts. Genomic DNA, serving as template, underwent TCR beta VDJ and CDR3 profiling. TCRdb fed the reads into MiXCR, producing one record per CDR3 protein. The sample gives 180,000 or so distinct CDR3 sequences, about half of which show up once; around 3% is in the top ten. The gene calls are TRBV7-2 and TRBJ2-5, with 9 bases that match TRBD2. The sequence was collected from a human donor in good health. Source material: sorted CD4+, CD8+, or CD8+CD57+ T cells (not recorded which) from PBMCs. In DNA, the CDR3 is TGTGCCAGCAGCTTAACTGGCGGGAGGGCACGAAGAGAGACCCAGTACTTC. Residues: CASSLTGGRARRETQYF.